This is a list of T cell receptor beta chains from one sample in a study of T cells in Graves' hyperthyroidism and ophthalmopathy. TCRdb re-analysed the multiplex PCR reads in MiXCR, keeping a single row per CDR3 protein. Here the sample spans approximately 370,000 distinct CDR3 sequences, approximately 18% being singletons. The sequencing input was blood. These receptors all come from a woman aged 30 to 39 with Graves' hyperthyroidism that later progressed to Graves' ophthalmopathy. The CDR3 runs from the conserved cysteine through the conserved F or W. The order of the fields is V gene, J gene, clone size, D gene, CDR3 DNA, CDR3 protein. The D gene is left open where the match is weak. Rows give clone size only sometimes, using once, few, many, or a class for an expanded clone.

TRBV2	TRBJ2-1	.	TRBD2	TGTGCCAGCGACCCTAGCGGGGGGGCCATTTACAATGAGCAGTTCTTC	CASDPSGGAIYNEQFF
TRBV7-9	TRBJ1-6	.	.	TGTGCCAGCAGCCTCCTCCGGAGTTCCTATAATTCACCCCTCCACTTT	CASSLLRSSYNSPLHF
TRBV4-1	TRBJ1-6	.	.	TGCGCCAGCAGCCAAGATCCTTATTCACCCCTCCACTTT	CASSQDPYSPLHF
TRBV28	TRBJ1-6	many	.	TGTGCCAGCAGTATAATCGGAAGGGCTAATTCACCCCTCCACTTT	CASSIIGRANSPLHF
TRBV7-8	TRBJ2-7	many	.	TGTGCCAGCAGCCCACGGGACATGAGCTCCTACGAGCAGTACTTC	CASSPRDMSSYEQYF
TRBV6-2/TRBV6-3	TRBJ1-5	many	TRBD1	TGTGCCAGCAGACATCGACAGGGCGGATGGCATCAGCCCCAGCATTTT	CASRHRQGGWHQPQHF
TRBV6-1	TRBJ2-5	many	.	TGTGCCAGCAGTGAAGGGGTGATCGGTGTTGTAGAGACCCAGTACTTC	CASSEGVIGVVETQYF
TRBV19	TRBJ2-7	.	.	TGTGCCAGTAGTATAGGCTCTTCGGACCCGCCGTACTTC	CASSIGSSDPPYF
TRBV2	TRBJ2-2	many	.	TGTGCCAGCAGCGACACCTTGAAGGGGACCGGGGAGCTGTTTTTT	CASSDTLKGTGELFF
TRBV11-2	TRBJ2-3	.	.	TGTGCCAGCAGCTTATGGCCAGATACGCAGTATTTT	CASSLWPDTQYF
TRBV6-2/TRBV6-3	TRBJ2-7	.	.	TGTGCCAGCAGCCCGGCCGCGGGTACCTACGAGCAGTACTTC	CASSPAAGTYEQYF
TRBV2	TRBJ2-5	many	TRBD2	TGTGCCAGCAGCGATCGGGAGGGAGAGACCCAGTACTTC	CASSDREGETQYF
TRBV5-1	TRBJ2-1	few	TRBD1	TGCGCCAGCAGCTTGGGGCAGGGGGCTAGGAGCGATGAGCAGTTCTTC	CASSLGQGARSDEQFF
TRBV27	TRBJ2-1	.	TRBD2	TGTGCCAGCCAAATGTGGCTAGCGGGACCGGATGAGCAGTTCTTC	CASQMWLAGPDEQFF
TRBV7-2	TRBJ2-4	few	.	TGTGCCAGCAGCTTAGCGTGGTCACCATCCCAACGAGACATTCAGTACTTC	CASSLAWSPSQRDIQYF
TRBV11-2	TRBJ2-1	.	TRBD2	TGTGCCAGCAGCTTAGATTGGCGACTAGCGGTCTACAATGAGCAGTTCTTC	CASSLDWRLAVYNEQFF
TRBV20-1	TRBJ1-4	many	TRBD1	TGCAGTGCTAGACTCAGCCCAGGGGGCACGGAACTGTTTTTT	CSARLSPGGTELFF
TRBV11-3	TRBJ2-3	.	.	TGTGCCAGCAGCGGAGGAGGGAGCACAGATACGCAGTATTTT	CASSGGGSTDTQYF
TRBV14	TRBJ2-1	.	TRBD2	TGTGCCAGCAGCCAAGATGTGGTGACTAGCGGGAGAAGCTCCTACAATGAGCAGTTCTTC	CASSQDVVTSGRSSYNEQFF
TRBV5-6	TRBJ1-6	few	.	TGTGCCAGCAGCTTCACAGGGATGTCACCCCTCCACTTT	CASSFTGMSPLHF
TRBV6-5	TRBJ1-1	.	.	TGTGCCAGCAGTTACTCTAGGATCACTGAAGCTTTCTTT	CASSYSRITEAFF
TRBV11-2	TRBJ2-6	many	.	TGTGCCAGCAGCTCCCACGGCAGGACATCGTATTCTGGGGCCAACGTCCTGACTTTC	CASSSHGRTSYSGANVLTF
TRBV3-1	TRBJ2-7	.	.	TGTGCCAGCAGCCCAGGGCTAGGGGGCGAGCAGTACTTC	CASSPGLGGEQYF
TRBV5-1	TRBJ2-3	many	TRBD2	TGCGCCAGCAGCTCGGGACTAGCGGGGAGGACAGATACGCAGTATTTT	CASSSGLAGRTDTQYF
TRBV20-1	TRBJ1-1	many	.	TGCAGTGCTAGAGGGGTCGCAGGGCCAGGGACTGAAGCTTTCTTT	CSARGVAGPGTEAFF
TRBV11-3	TRBJ1-1	once	.	TGTGCCAGCAGCTTGCATCAGGGTGAAGCTTTCTTT	CASSLHQGEAFF
TRBV28	TRBJ2-4	many	.	TGTGCCAGCAGTTTAACATGGTCAGGCAAAGAGCAAAACATTCAGTACTTC	CASSLTWSGKEQNIQYF
TRBV6-1	TRBJ1-5	.	.	TGTGCCATCAGTGAGTCGTCAGATAGCAATCAGCCCCAGCATTTT	CAISESSDSNQPQHF
TRBV30	TRBJ1-1	.	.	TGTGCCTGGAGTAAAGGGAGGAACACTGAAGCTTTCTTT	CAWSKGRNTEAFF
TRBV15	TRBJ2-3	.	TRBD1	TGTGCCACCAGCGGGGGGGACAGGGACTTTTGGAGTCGTACGCAGTATTTT	CATSGGDRDFWSRTQYF
TRBV5-1	TRBJ2-7	many	TRBD2	TGCGCCAGCAGCACGGGACTAGCGGGGTCCTACGAGCAGTACTTC	CASSTGLAGSYEQYF
TRBV4-2	TRBJ1-1	.	.	TGTGCCAGCAGCCAAGATTCGTGGGAAGACACTGAAGCTTTCTTT	CASSQDSWEDTEAFF
TRBV2	TRBJ2-1	many	TRBD2	TGTGCCAGCAGTTATTCTAGCGGGAATTCGTATGAGCAGTTCTTC	CASSYSSGNSYEQFF
TRBV28	TRBJ2-7	few	TRBD1	TGTGCCAGCACCCTACCAGGGGGCTTCTACGAGCAGTACTTC	CASTLPGGFYEQYF
TRBV20-1	TRBJ2-7	many	.	TGCAGTGCTAGAGCCTCCGGGTTTCAATACGAGCAGTACTTC	CSARASGFQYEQYF
TRBV2	TRBJ2-7	many	.	TGTGCCAGCAGTGGGGACCGCCGTGAAGCGGAGTTGACCTACGAGCAGTACTTC	CASSGDRREAELTYEQYF
TRBV11-2	TRBJ2-3	many	TRBD1	TGTGCCAGCAGCTCTCGGACAGGGGGTTTACTCGGAGATACGCAGTATTTT	CASSSRTGGLLGDTQYF
TRBV4-1	TRBJ2-5	few	.	TGCGCCAGCAGCCACCCGCCGAAGAAGGAGACCCAGTACTTC	CASSHPPKKETQYF
TRBV20-1	TRBJ1-1	many	.	TGCAGTGCTAGAGATCTCGAGAGGGGTACCACTGAAGCTTTCTTT	CSARDLERGTTEAFF
TRBV5-1	TRBJ2-1	.	.	TGCGCCAGCAGCTTGTTTTGGGGGTCGAGACTTAACAATGAGCAGTTCTTC	CASSLFWGSRLNNEQFF